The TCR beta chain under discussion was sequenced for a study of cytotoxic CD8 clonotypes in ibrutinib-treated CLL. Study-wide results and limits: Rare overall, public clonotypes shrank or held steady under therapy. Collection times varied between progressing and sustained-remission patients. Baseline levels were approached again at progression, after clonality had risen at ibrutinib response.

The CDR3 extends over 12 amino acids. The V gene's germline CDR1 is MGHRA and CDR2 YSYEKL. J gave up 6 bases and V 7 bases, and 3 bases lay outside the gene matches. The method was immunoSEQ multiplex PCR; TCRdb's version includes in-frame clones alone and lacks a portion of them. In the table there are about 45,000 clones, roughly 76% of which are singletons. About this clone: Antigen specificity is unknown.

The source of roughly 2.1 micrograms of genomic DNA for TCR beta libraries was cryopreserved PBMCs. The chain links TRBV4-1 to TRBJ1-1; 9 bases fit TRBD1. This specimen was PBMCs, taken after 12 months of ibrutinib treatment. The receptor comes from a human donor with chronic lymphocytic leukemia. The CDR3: CASTDRGPEAFF. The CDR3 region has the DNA TGCGCCAGCACGGACAGGGGTCCTGAAGCTTTCTTT.